Included here is one T cell receptor (beta chain) sequence, with context. The antigen it recognizes is unknown. No clone much larger than this one lies a single base away; base qualities are absent. The sample is drawn from a study of OX40 agonist ivuxolimab in advanced cancers. Notes on the research overall: Ivuxolimab was an agonistic, fully human IgG2 monoclonal antibody directed against OX40 (CD134), a costimulatory receptor. Intravenous ivuxolimab was administered to patients every 2 weeks at six dose levels: 0.01, 0.1, 0.3, 1.5, 3 and 10 mg/kg. Of the roughly 51 patients in dose escalation, some 20 had hepatocellular carcinoma, roughly 15 had melanoma, 9 had renal cell carcinoma and 9 had head and neck cancer. The dose-escalation cohort was around 84% male with a mean age of approximately 60 years, ranging from roughly 23 to 90. Patients were allowed to have had prior anti-PD-1, anti-PD-L1 or anti-CTLA-4 therapy, and 40% of the dose-escalation patients had been treated with checkpoint inhibitors. Partial responses were achieved by three dose-escalation patients, of whom one had hepatocellular carcinoma and two had cutaneous melanoma. Peripheral TCRbeta sequencing aimed to test whether ivuxolimab altered TCR sequence diversity and caused clonal T-cell expansion. The paper reports the monotherapy dose-escalation portion (N = 52 patients) of the phase I ivuxolimab trial.

The trial excluded patients who had a history of autoimmune disease or who were on systemic immunosuppression. Peripheral blood for TCR sequencing was collected from all dose cohorts at baseline, on cycle 4 day 1, and on cycle 7 day 1. The samples were taken from a phase I, first-in-human, multicenter, open-label dose-escalation trial of ivuxolimab. Adults with locally advanced or metastatic melanoma, renal cell carcinoma, hepatocellular carcinoma or head and neck squamous cell carcinoma were enrolled in the trial. CD4+ and CD8+ T cells were sorted separately from peripheral blood before TCR sequencing. Per the germline V gene (reference sequence), MNHNY is the CDR1 and SVGAGI is the CDR2. Ends trimmed: V by 5 bases, J by 6 bases; bases unmatched to a gene: 3. Counted from cysteine to phenylalanine, this CDR3 has 14 amino acids. CDR3 DNA only is kept here, 42 bases in frame from base 1. The research as a whole found: After ivuxolimab, expanded clones were on average more numerous among CD8+ T cells than among CD4+ T cells. Low levels of normalized T-cell clonal expansion were also shown by some nonresponding patients. In the 0.1-3.0 mg/kg groups, partial responders had among the lowest normalized peripheral clonal expansion, particularly in CD8+ T cells. At doses of 0.1 to 3.0 mg/kg, clonal expansion of both CD4+ and CD8+ T cells in blood was seen between baseline and week 6. Which antigens the clonally expanded peripheral T cells were specific for was not determined.

Genomic DNA was isolated from the sorted cells so that the TCRbeta CDR3 region could be sequenced. The immunoSEQ Assay was used to sequence the TCRbeta CDR3 regions. The clones in this table, taken by TCRdb from immuneACCESS, are in-frame only. Not every clone is retained; where verified, under half of the shortfall comes from an unresolved V gene, and the cause of the rest is unknown. The sample records just over 20,000 clones, around three quarters of which are singletons. More than 9% of the sample comes from the top ten. The sequence was obtained from an adult with an advanced solid tumor such as melanoma, head and neck, liver or kidney cancer. The sequencing used CD4+ or CD8+ T cells sorted from blood, collected in a trial of the OX40 agonist ivuxolimab. The chain is encoded by TRBV6-6 joined to TRBJ2-3; 12 middle bases align to TRBD2. The CDR3 amino acid sequence is: CASSLAGGRDTQYF. The nucleotides are TGTGCCAGCAGTCTAGCGGGGGGGCGGGATACGCAGTATTTT.